The sequence of this T cell receptor beta chain was determined in a study of cytomegalovirus exposure and HLA in healthy donors. Clones were read by immunoSEQ multiplex PCR, and TCRdb kept only the in-frame ones, dropping some. Altogether about 88,000 clones are present, roughly 80% being singletons, with the ten largest covering 9% to 14%. V dropped 5 bases and J dropped 8 bases, with 18 bases sitting between them. CDR3 length: 14 residues. Per germline, CDR1 MDHEN and CDR2 SYDVKM. Overall study results and limits: The investigators catalogued 150 or so TCR beta chains as cytomegalovirus-associated. Rare sequences made up most TCRs, while some public TCRs were found in many donors.

Concerning this clone: The antigen is unknown.

The TCR sequence derives from a woman aged 18-29 years in good health and CMV-seropositive. The chain combines TRBV28 with TRBJ1-1, with unresolved D. Input material: PBMCs. The CDR3 protein is CASSLTIHRVEAFF. The CDR3 region has the DNA TGTGCCAGCAGTCTAACAATTCACCGGGTCGAAGCTTTCTTT.